These 32 T cell receptor beta chains came from one sample sequenced in a study of graft-versus-host responses after intestinal transplantation. The data were produced by immunoSEQ multiplex PCR, yet TCRdb's version contains in-frame clones alone and is incomplete. The sample consists of several thousand clones, 97% of them appearing once. Sequencing used PBMCs, obtained 23 days after intestinal transplant. These receptors were collected from a human patient who received an intestinal transplant, so some T cells may come from the graft donor.

This sequence joins TRBV10-3 and TRBJ2-1, with D hard to call. This CDR3 comprises 13 residues. V lost 6 bases and J 4 bases, leaving 10 bases between the germline ends. CDR1 and CDR2 (germline): ENHRY, SYGVKD. In DNA form, the CDR3 reads TGTGCCATCAGAATACCTGAGTACAATGAGCAGTTCTTC. Translation: CAIRIPEYNEQFF.

The rearrangement links TRBV7-2 to TRBJ2-1; D remains unclear. The CDR3 spans 15 residues. Germline V gives CDR1 SGHTA, CDR2 FQGNSA. The V and J ends lost 0 bases and 4 bases respectively, with 10 bases between them. Here the CDR3 reads CASSLAGNPYNEQFF. The CDR3 DNA is TGTGCCAGCAGCTTAGCGGGCAATCCATACAATGAGCAGTTCTTC.

This clone was recorded once. The rearrangement uses TRBV5-5 and TRBJ1-6; D gene uncertain. With 0 bases removed from V and 10 bases from J, the gap between germline ends came to 14 bases. The CDR3 has 15 residues. From germline, CDR1 is SGHKS and CDR2 YYEKEE (reference sequence). The chain's CDR3 is CASSLGPSSGSPLHF. CDR3 nucleotide sequence: TGTGCCAGCAGCTTGGGACCTAGCTCCGGGTCACCCCTCCACTTT.

The chain has TRBV10-2 and TRBJ2-1; D is undetermined. Trimming stripped 7 bases from V and 0 bases from J, with 25 bases between. CDR3 length: 19 amino acids. The germline CDR1 and CDR2 sequences are WSHSY and SAAADI. CDR3 in amino acids: CASNGIYVTATSSYNEQFF. The CDR3 DNA follows: TGCGCCAGCAACGGAATCTATGTTACAGCAACGAGCTCCTACAATGAGCAGTTCTTC.

The V gene is TRBV2, the J gene TRBJ1-2; a possible D gene is TRBD1 (5 bases). This CDR3 is 15 amino acids long. Germline values: CDR1 SNHLY, CDR2 FYNNEI. Between the trimmed V and J ends, which lost 5 bases and 4 bases, there was a span of 17 bases. CDR3 in DNA: TGTGCCAGCAGTTGGGACGGTGGACGCGGCTATGGCTACACCTTC. Encoded protein: CASSWDGGRGYGYTF.

The chain is built from TRBV30 and TRBJ1-2; a weak D match, TRBD1 (6 bases). Germline values: CDR1 GTSNPN, CDR2 SVGIG (reference sequence). The CDR3 spans 15 residues. Trimming pared 2 bases from V and 1 base from J, leaving 14 bases between. The CDR3 loop reads CAWSPAGHFNYGYTF. Written as DNA, the CDR3 is TGTGCCTGGAGTCCTGCGGGACACTTTAACTATGGCTACACCTTC. The complete variable domain, with remaining parts taken from reference TRBV30 and TRBJ1-2, reads SQTIHQWPATLVQPVGSPLSLECTVEGTSNPNLYWYRQAAGRGLQLLFYSVGIGQISSEVPQNLSASRPQDRQFILSSKKLLLSDSGFYLCAWSPAGHFNYGYTFGSGTRLTVV.

For this clone: Distinct nucleotide sequences in the sample also encode this CDR3. The V gene is TRBV11-1, the J gene TRBJ2-1; the D is unclear. This CDR3 contains 14 residues. The V gene lost 7 bases and the J gene lost 4 bases, with 14 bases spanning the gap. Germline CDR1 is SGHAT and CDR2 is FQDESV (reference sequence). The CDR3 is CASTPRPPYNEQFF. CDR3 coding DNA: TGTGCCAGCACCCCCAGACCACCTTACAATGAGCAGTTCTTC.

The V gene is TRBV5-1, the J gene TRBJ2-1; D uncertain. V lost 2 bases and J lost 4, with 13 bases in between. The CDR3 runs to 15 residues. Germline values: CDR1 SGHRS, CDR2 YFSETQ. The CDR3 loop is CASSFRASTYNEQFF. CDR3 coding DNA: TGCGCCAGCAGCTTTAGGGCCTCAACTTACAATGAGCAGTTCTTC.

The chain couples TRBV6-5 to TRBJ2-7; tentatively, D is TRBD1 or TRBD2 (5 bases each). Germline CDR1 and CDR2: MNHEY and SVGAGI. The CDR3 is 15 amino acids. The V gene lost 2 bases and the J gene lost 6 bases, with 17 bases spanning the gap. In DNA, the CDR3 is TGTGCCAGCAGTTACGGGACCGCCGTGACTCGCGAGCAGTACTTC. Translation: CASSYGTAVTREQYF.

J is TRBJ2-2 and V is TRBV28; D may be TRBD2 (5 bases). From germline, CDR1 is MDHEN and CDR2 SYDVKM. The V gene lost 3 bases and the J gene lost 5 bases, with 13 bases spanning the gap. The CDR3 loop spans 15 amino acids. For the CDR3, the DNA is TGTGCCAGCAGTTTCAACTTCGGGGTTACCGGGGAGCTGTTTTTT. It specifies CASSFNFGVTGELFF.

CDR3 sequence: CASSYKGRNQPQHF. DNA for the CDR3: TGTGCCAGCAGTTACAAGGGTCGCAATCAGCCCCAGCATTTT. The V and J genes are TRBV6-5 and TRBJ1-5; no definite D call. Trimming removed 2 bases at V and 2 bases at J, with 7 bases between. The CDR3 is made up of 14 amino acids. Per germline, CDR1 MNHEY and CDR2 SVGAGI.

The chain has TRBV5-4 and TRBJ2-1; 7 nucleotides align to TRBD2. V lost 5 bases, J lost 10 bases, and 18 bases stayed unmatched. The CDR3 has 16 residues. The V gene's germline CDR1 is SGHNT and CDR2 YYREEE (reference sequence). The CDR3 loop reads CASRRGRSSGLWEQFF. For the CDR3, the DNA is TGTGCCAGCAGACGGGGCCGCTCTAGCGGCCTTTGGGAGCAGTTCTTC.

Here the CDR3 DNA reads TGTGCCAGCAGTTTATCCAGGGACACTGAAGCTTTCTTT. Encoded protein: CASSLSRDTEAFF. The rearrangement joins TRBV27 to TRBJ1-1; D might be TRBD1 (5 bases). CDR1 MNHEY and CDR2 SMNVEV come from the germline V gene (reference sequence). V was clipped by 0 bases and J by 3 bases, with 5 bases between them. The CDR3 is made up of 13 amino acids.

The chain is built from TRBV13 and TRBJ1-4, with 9 bases identical to TRBD1. Looked up from germline, CDR1 is PRHDT and CDR2 is FYEKMQ (reference sequence). This CDR3 is built from 14 residues. Trimming at V came to 5 bases and at J to 6 bases, leaving 4 bases not matched to a gene. CDR3: CASSQDRGHEKLFF. The CDR3 nucleotides read TGTGCCAGCAGCCAGGACAGGGGTCATGAAAAACTGTTTTTT.

This chain uses TRBV4-2 with TRBJ2-7; D is ambiguous. The CDR3 contains 17 residues. V dropped 1 base and J dropped 5 bases, with 21 bases sitting between them. Per the germline V gene, CDR1 is LGHNA and CDR2 is YNFKEQ. The CDR3 DNA sequence: TGTGCCAGCAGCCAAGGTTGGGCGAGAGAGGCGTTTGACGAGCAGTACTTC. This gives the protein CASSQGWAREAFDEQYF.

The chain links TRBV19 to TRBJ1-1; 9 bases fit TRBD1. The V gene end was trimmed by 3 bases and the J gene end by 4 bases; junction bases not matched to a gene: 3. The CDR3 spans 14 residues. Germline values: CDR1 LNHDA, CDR2 SQIVND (reference sequence). The CDR3 spells CASSITGGVTEAFF. The CDR3 nucleotides read TGTGCCAGTAGTATTACAGGGGGCGTCACTGAAGCTTTCTTT. The entire variable domain, with the rest obtained from reference TRBV19 and TRBJ1-1, is as follows: DGGITQSPKYLFRKEGQNVTLSCEQNLNHDAMYWYRQDPGQGLRLIYYSQIVNDFQKGDIAEGYSVSREKKESFPLTVTSAQKNPTAFYLCASSITGGVTEAFFGQGTRLTVV.

This chain links TRBV7-9 with TRBJ1-3; D is unresolved. CDR1 SEHNR and CDR2 FQNEAQ come from the germline V gene (reference sequence). V lost 4 bases to trimming and J lost 4 bases, with 14 bases between them. The CDR3 length is 15 residues. The CDR3 protein is CASSSIIARGNTIYF. DNA for the CDR3: TGTGCCAGCAGCTCTATCATTGCCCGCGGAAACACCATATATTTT.

The chain joins TRBV19 to TRBJ1-5, with 9 bases aligning to TRBD1. This CDR3 spans 13 amino acids. V lost 6 bases to trimming and J lost 4 bases; unmatched junction nucleotides: 1. The germline V gene has CDR1 LNHDA and CDR2 SQIVND (reference sequence). The DNA for the CDR3 is TGTGCCAGTAGGACAGGGGGAAATCAGCCCCAGCATTTT. Translated: CASRTGGNQPQHF.

The rearrangement uses TRBV19 and TRBJ1-5, with TRBD1 identical over 7 bases. The CDR3 length is 12 residues. J was trimmed by 2 bases and V by 9 bases; bases with no gene match: 1. In germline, CDR1 is LNHDA, CDR2 SQIVND (reference sequence). DNA for the CDR3: TGTGCCAGCGGACAGGGCAATCAGCCCCAGCATTTT. It encodes CASGQGNQPQHF.

V is TRBV28 and J is TRBJ1-2; D call uncertain. This CDR3 has 14 amino acids. Germline V CDR1 and CDR2: MDHEN, SYDVKM. Trimming took off 8 bases at V and 0 bases at J, with 13 bases between the two ends. CDR3 bases: TGTGCCAGCGGCGGCGGCGTTACTAACTATGGCTACACCTTC. It codes for CASGGGVTNYGYTF.

This sequence joins TRBV7-3 and TRBJ2-1; TRBD2 matches 9 bases. The V segment lost 2 bases and the J segment 1 base; nucleotides outside the gene matches: 6. This CDR3 spans 17 amino acids. Germline CDR1 and CDR2: SGHTA and FQGTGA. CDR3 sequence (DNA): TGTGCCAGCAGCTTACGGGCGGGAGGGGTTTCCTACAATGAGCAGTTCTTC. Translated, it gives CASSLRAGGVSYNEQFF.

This clone was recorded once. The V call is TRBV29-1, the J call TRBJ2-3; 7 bases map to TRBD1. Unmatched junction bases numbered 4, after V lost 7 bases and J lost 6 bases. The CDR3 runs 11 residues. In germline, CDR1 is SQVTM, CDR2 ANQGSEA. The CDR3 sequence: CSATGADTQYF. The CDR3 DNA is TGCAGCGCCACAGGGGCCGATACGCAGTATTTT.

This chain uses TRBV19 with TRBJ2-3; 8 bases map to TRBD2. J was trimmed by 3 bases and V by 3 bases; bases with no gene match: 5. CDR1 and CDR2 (germline): LNHDA, SQIVND (reference sequence). The CDR3 runs to 15 residues. This CDR3 is CASSMMAGGTDTQYF. CDR3 coding DNA: TGTGCCAGTAGTATGATGGCGGGGGGTACAGATACGCAGTATTTT.

The rearrangement uses TRBV19 and TRBJ1-5; a possible D gene is TRBD1 (6 bases). There are 13 residues in the CDR3. The ends were cut back, 6 bases at V and 1 base at J, with 7 bases in the middle. CDR1 and CDR2 (germline): LNHDA, SQIVND (reference sequence). The CDR3 loop is CASSGQSNQPQHF. The CDR3 coding sequence is TGTGCCAGTAGCGGACAGAGCAATCAGCCCCAGCATTTT.

The chain links TRBV13 to TRBJ2-7; D might be TRBD1 (6 bases). Germline V CDR1 and CDR2: PRHDT, FYEKMQ (reference sequence). V was shortened by 2 bases and J by 4 bases, with 15 bases between the two germline ends. CDR3 length: 15 amino acids. CDR3 nucleotide sequence: TGTGCCAGCAGCTTAATCACCGTGGGGACATACGAGCAGTACTTC. Its protein product is CASSLITVGTYEQYF.

The genes are TRBV19 and TRBJ2-1, with D uncertain. The CDR3 covers 14 residues. CDR1 and CDR2 from the germline V gene are LNHDA and SQIVND (reference sequence). Trimming removed 6 bases at V and 0 bases at J, with 9 bases between. CDR3 region: CASRLVGSYNEQFF. In DNA, the CDR3 is TGTGCCAGTAGGCTAGTTGGCTCCTACAATGAGCAGTTCTTC.

The V gene is TRBV7-2, the J gene TRBJ2-7; TRBD2 is a possible D gene (5 bases). CDR3 size: 15 residues. Germline V gene data show CDR1 as SGHTA and CDR2 as FQGNSA. V lost 4 bases to trimming and J lost 4 bases, with 17 bases between them. The CDR3 DNA sequence: TGTGCCAGCAGCTGGAGGCTGAACCCTCGGTACGAGCAGTACTTC. Residues: CASSWRLNPRYEQYF.

The chain links TRBV5-1 to TRBJ2-1; D is perhaps TRBD1 (5 bases). The CDR3 runs 12 residues. Trimming shortened V by 4 bases and J by 15 bases, and 17 bases separated the two germline ends. Germline-derived CDR1 and CDR2 are SGHRS and YFSETQ. CDR3 nucleotide sequence: TGCGCCAGCAGCATAGACTCTAGGGGTTGGTTCTTC. Amino acids: CASSIDSRGWFF.

V and J are TRBV19 and TRBJ2-7; weak D call: TRBD2 (5 bases). Germline V gene sequence: CDR1 LNHDA, CDR2 SQIVND (reference sequence). This CDR3 comprises 15 residues. V dropped 6 bases and J dropped 5 bases, with 20 bases sitting between them. The CDR3 DNA follows: TGTGCCAGTAGCTCAGGCTTAGGACTGCAGCACGAGCAGTACTTC. Protein product: CASSSGLGLQHEQYF. Variable domain in full (rest from reference TRBV19 and TRBJ2-7): DGGITQSPKYLFRKEGQNVTLSCEQNLNHDAMYWYRQDPGQGLRLIYYSQIVNDFQKGDIAEGYSVSREKKESFPLTVTSAQKNPTAFYLCASSSGLGLQHEQYFGPGTRLTVT.

V is TRBV11-2 and J is TRBJ2-5; D is uncertain. The CDR3 spans 15 residues. Trimming cost V 1 base and J 0 bases, with 9 bases left between them. Germline V CDR1 and CDR2: SGHAT, FQNNGV. The CDR3: CASSLGNRYQETQYF. CDR3 in DNA: TGTGCCAGCAGCTTAGGAAATCGGTACCAAGAGACCCAGTACTTC. Supplemented by reference TRBV11-2 and TRBJ2-5, the full variable domain reads EAGVAQSPRYKIIEKRQSVAFWCNPISGHATLYWYQQILGQGPKLLIQFQNNGVVDDSQLPKDRFSAERLKGVDSTLKIQPAKLEDSAVYLCASSLGNRYQETQYFGPGTRLLVL.

This rearrangement joins TRBV28 to TRBJ2-2, with 9 bases aligning to TRBD2. The CDR3 loop spans 18 amino acids. CDR1 MDHEN and CDR2 SYDVKM come from the germline V gene. J gave up 3 bases and V 10 bases, and 18 bases lay outside the gene matches. CDR3 region: CATPTTLAGDGDTGELFF. CDR3 bases: TGTGCCACCCCCACCACCTTAGCGGGAGATGGGGACACCGGGGAGCTGTTTTTT.

The chain combines TRBV5-4 with TRBJ1-2; possibly TRBD1 for D (6 bases). Germline V lookup: CDR1 SGHNT, CDR2 YYREEE (reference sequence). The ends were cut back, 3 bases at V and 2 bases at J, with 11 bases in the middle. This CDR3 has 14 amino acids. The CDR3 is CASSSQGENYGYTF. In DNA form, the CDR3 reads TGTGCCAGCAGCTCACAGGGAGAAAACTATGGCTACACCTTC.